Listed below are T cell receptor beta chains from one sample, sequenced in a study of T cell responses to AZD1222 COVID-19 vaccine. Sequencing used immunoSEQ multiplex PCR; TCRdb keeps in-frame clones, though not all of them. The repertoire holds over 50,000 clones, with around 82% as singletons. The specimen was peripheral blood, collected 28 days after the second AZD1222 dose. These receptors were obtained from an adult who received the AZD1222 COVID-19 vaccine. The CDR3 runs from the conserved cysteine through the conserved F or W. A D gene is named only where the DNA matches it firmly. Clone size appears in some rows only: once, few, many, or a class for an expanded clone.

cdr3_nt: TGTGCCAGCAGCTTGGCCTGGGGGTCCATGAACACTGAAGCTTTCTTT
cdr3_aa: CASSLAWGSMNTEAFF
clone_size: .
j_call: TRBJ1-1
v_call: TRBV5-4
d_call: .

cdr3_nt: TGCAGTGCTAGTTGGCGGAATGAGCAGTTCTTC
cdr3_aa: CSASWRNEQFF
clone_size: .
j_call: TRBJ2-1
v_call: TRBV20-1
d_call: .

cdr3_nt: TGTGCCAGCAAGGGGGGGGATGACTACGAGCAGTACTTC
cdr3_aa: CASKGGDDYEQYF
clone_size: .
j_call: TRBJ2-7
v_call: TRBV7-8
d_call: .

cdr3_nt: TGTGCCAGCAGTTTATCTATGAGAGCGGACAGGGGTTTGGGGCGGAATTCACCCCTCCACTTT
cdr3_aa: CASSLSMRADRGLGRNSPLHF
clone_size: .
j_call: TRBJ1-6
v_call: TRBV27
d_call: TRBD1

cdr3_nt: TGCGCCAGCAGCTCTCCGGACAGCAACGAGCAGTACTTC
cdr3_aa: CASSSPDSNEQYF
clone_size: once
j_call: TRBJ2-7
v_call: TRBV5-1
d_call: .

cdr3_nt: TGTGCCAGCAGCCCCCCTGTACGCAAGGAAGATTGGGCTTTCTTT
cdr3_aa: CASSPPVRKEDWAFF
clone_size: .
j_call: TRBJ1-1
v_call: TRBV7-9
d_call: .

cdr3_nt: TGCGCCAGCAGCCAAGATAGGGGCAGTCAGCCCCAGCATTTT
cdr3_aa: CASSQDRGSQPQHF
clone_size: .
j_call: TRBJ1-5
v_call: TRBV4-1
d_call: .

cdr3_nt: TGCGCCAGCAGCTACCCGGGACTAGCGGGGAGTAATGAGCAGTTCTTC
cdr3_aa: CASSYPGLAGSNEQFF
clone_size: .
j_call: TRBJ2-1
v_call: TRBV5-1
d_call: TRBD2

cdr3_nt: TGCGCCAGCATGAGGACAGGGTTCACCGGGGAGCTGTTTTTT
cdr3_aa: CASMRTGFTGELFF
clone_size: few
j_call: TRBJ2-2
v_call: TRBV5-1
d_call: TRBD1

cdr3_nt: TGTGCCAGCAGTTACAGACGGACCTACGAGCAGTACTTC
cdr3_aa: CASSYRRTYEQYF
clone_size: .
j_call: TRBJ2-7
v_call: TRBV6-5
d_call: .

cdr3_nt: TGTGCCAGCAGTTTAACTAGCGGGCTCTACGAGCAGTACTTC
cdr3_aa: CASSLTSGLYEQYF
clone_size: .
j_call: TRBJ2-7
v_call: TRBV28
d_call: TRBD2

cdr3_nt: TGTGCCAGCAGCCAAGAGCCTAGCGGGAGCACAGATACGCAGTATTTT
cdr3_aa: CASSQEPSGSTDTQYF
clone_size: few
j_call: TRBJ2-3
v_call: TRBV4-2
d_call: TRBD2

cdr3_nt: TGTGCCAGCAGCTCACACGGGACAGGAGGATACGAGCAGTACTTC
cdr3_aa: CASSSHGTGGYEQYF
clone_size: .
j_call: TRBJ2-7
v_call: TRBV7-2
d_call: TRBD1

cdr3_nt: TGTGCCAGCAGCCGGCGGGAGAGGGGGGGAAAAGAGACCCAGTACTTC
cdr3_aa: CASSRRERGGKETQYF
clone_size: few
j_call: TRBJ2-5
v_call: TRBV13
d_call: .

cdr3_nt: TGTGCCAGCTCACCACCGAGCGGGAGACTCGGGAATGAGCAGTTCTTC
cdr3_aa: CASSPPSGRLGNEQFF
clone_size: once
j_call: TRBJ2-1
v_call: TRBV18
d_call: TRBD2

cdr3_nt: TGTGCCAGCAGCTTCCCGACTAGCGCGACTTACTACAATGAGCAGTTCTTC
cdr3_aa: CASSFPTSATYYNEQFF
clone_size: .
j_call: TRBJ2-1
v_call: TRBV5-8
d_call: TRBD2

cdr3_nt: TGTGCCAGCAGTTCGGGACAGGGGGCGCGAGGTCGAGCTTTCTTT
cdr3_aa: CASSSGQGARGRAFF
clone_size: once
j_call: TRBJ1-1
v_call: TRBV27
d_call: TRBD1

cdr3_nt: TGTGCCAGCTCACCTCAGGGGACACTTGACTCCTACGAGCAGTACTTC
cdr3_aa: CASSPQGTLDSYEQYF
clone_size: .
j_call: TRBJ2-7
v_call: TRBV18
d_call: .

cdr3_nt: TGCGCCAGCAGCTTTGGGAAGCAGGGGCGGGCTTTCTTT
cdr3_aa: CASSFGKQGRAFF
clone_size: .
j_call: TRBJ1-1
v_call: TRBV5-1
d_call: .

cdr3_nt: TGTGCCAGCAGCTTTAGCGGGAGGCGGGGTGAGCAGTTCTTC
cdr3_aa: CASSFSGRRGEQFF
clone_size: .
j_call: TRBJ2-1
v_call: TRBV7-2
d_call: TRBD2

cdr3_nt: TGCGCCAGCAGTGGGGCTAGCGGGACGTCCGAGCAGTACTTC
cdr3_aa: CASSGASGTSEQYF
clone_size: .
j_call: TRBJ2-7
v_call: TRBV10-2
d_call: TRBD2

cdr3_nt: TGTGCCAGCAGCCAAGAAGGGCCTCGGGGCGAGCAGTACTTC
cdr3_aa: CASSQEGPRGEQYF
clone_size: .
j_call: TRBJ2-7
v_call: TRBV4-2
d_call: .

cdr3_nt: TGTGCCAGCAGGACGGGCTCCTATAATTCACCCCTCCACTTT
cdr3_aa: CASRTGSYNSPLHF
clone_size: .
j_call: TRBJ1-6
v_call: TRBV6-4
d_call: .

cdr3_nt: TGTGCCAGCAGTCCAAACACCCGTCGGGACAGGGCGGCAGATACGCAGTATTTT
cdr3_aa: CASSPNTRRDRAADTQYF
clone_size: .
j_call: TRBJ2-3
v_call: TRBV27
d_call: TRBD1

cdr3_nt: TGCGCCAGCAGCCACAGGACAGGGGGAATGTACGAGCAGTACTTC
cdr3_aa: CASSHRTGGMYEQYF
clone_size: .
j_call: TRBJ2-7
v_call: TRBV4-3
d_call: TRBD1

cdr3_nt: TGTGCCAGCAGTCCAGCGGACAGGGACGAGCAGTACTTC
cdr3_aa: CASSPADRDEQYF
clone_size: .
j_call: TRBJ2-7
v_call: TRBV27
d_call: TRBD1

cdr3_nt: TGTGCCAGCAGTGAGGTAGAGGAGCAGTTCTTC
cdr3_aa: CASSEVEEQFF
clone_size: .
j_call: TRBJ2-1
v_call: TRBV2
d_call: .

cdr3_nt: TGTGCCAGCAGTTACGGGGCCATAAGGAACACTGAAGCTTTCTTT
cdr3_aa: CASSYGAIRNTEAFF
clone_size: .
j_call: TRBJ1-1
v_call: TRBV6-5
d_call: .

cdr3_nt: TGTGCCAGCAGCCTGACAGGGACCTACAATGAGCAGTTCTTC
cdr3_aa: CASSLTGTYNEQFF
clone_size: .
j_call: TRBJ2-1
v_call: TRBV7-9
d_call: TRBD1

cdr3_nt: TGTGCCAGCGGGGAGAAGGAACTGGGCACTGAAGCTTTCTTT
cdr3_aa: CASGEKELGTEAFF
clone_size: .
j_call: TRBJ1-1
v_call: TRBV2
d_call: .

cdr3_nt: TGTGCCAGCAGCTTCGGGTTCGGTCGGGACAGGTCCAACTTC
cdr3_aa: CASSFGFGRDRSNF
clone_size: .
j_call: TRBJ1-2
v_call: TRBV5-6
d_call: TRBD1

cdr3_nt: TGTGCCAGCAGCTTAGCGCTAGCGGGAGGGAGCACCGGGGAGCTGTTTTTT
cdr3_aa: CASSLALAGGSTGELFF
clone_size: .
j_call: TRBJ2-2
v_call: TRBV7-8
d_call: TRBD2